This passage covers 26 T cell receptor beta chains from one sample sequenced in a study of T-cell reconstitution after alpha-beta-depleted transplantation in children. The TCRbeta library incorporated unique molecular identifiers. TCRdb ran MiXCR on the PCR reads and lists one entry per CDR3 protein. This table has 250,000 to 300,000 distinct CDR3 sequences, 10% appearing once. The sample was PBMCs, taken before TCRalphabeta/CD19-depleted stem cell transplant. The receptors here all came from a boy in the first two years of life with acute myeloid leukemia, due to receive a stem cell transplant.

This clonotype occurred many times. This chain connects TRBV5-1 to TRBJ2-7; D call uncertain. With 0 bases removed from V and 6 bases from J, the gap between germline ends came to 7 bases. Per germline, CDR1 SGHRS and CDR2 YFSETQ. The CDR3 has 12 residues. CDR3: CASSLEWAEQYF. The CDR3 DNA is TGCGCCAGCAGCTTGGAGTGGGCCGAGCAGTACTTC.

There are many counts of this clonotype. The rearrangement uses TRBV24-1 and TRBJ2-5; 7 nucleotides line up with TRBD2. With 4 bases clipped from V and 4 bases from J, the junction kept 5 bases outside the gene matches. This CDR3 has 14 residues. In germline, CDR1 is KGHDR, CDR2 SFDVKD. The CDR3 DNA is TGTGCCACCAGTGAGTGGGACTATCCAGAGACCCAGTACTTC. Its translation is CATSEWDYPETQYF.

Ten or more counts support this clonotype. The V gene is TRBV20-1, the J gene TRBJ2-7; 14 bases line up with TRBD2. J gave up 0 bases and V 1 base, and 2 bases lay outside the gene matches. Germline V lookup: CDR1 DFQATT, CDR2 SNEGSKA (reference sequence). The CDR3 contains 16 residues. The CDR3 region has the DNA TGCAGTGCTAGAGGACTAGCGGGAGGGAGCTCCTACGAGCAGTACTTC. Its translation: CSARGLAGGSSYEQYF.

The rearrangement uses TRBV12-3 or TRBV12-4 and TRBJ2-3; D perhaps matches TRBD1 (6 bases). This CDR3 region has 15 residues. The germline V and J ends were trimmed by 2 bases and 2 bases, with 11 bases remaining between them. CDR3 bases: TGTGCCAGCAGTTTAAAAGGGGGAAACACAGATACGCAGTATTTT. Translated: CASSLKGGNTDTQYF.

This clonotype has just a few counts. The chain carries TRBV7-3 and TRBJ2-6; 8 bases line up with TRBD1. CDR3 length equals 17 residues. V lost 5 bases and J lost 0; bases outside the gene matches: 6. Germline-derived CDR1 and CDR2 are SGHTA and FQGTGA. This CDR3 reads CASSSDRGHSGANVLTF. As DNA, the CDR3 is TGTGCCAGCAGCAGCGACAGGGGACACTCTGGGGCCAACGTCCTGACTTTC.

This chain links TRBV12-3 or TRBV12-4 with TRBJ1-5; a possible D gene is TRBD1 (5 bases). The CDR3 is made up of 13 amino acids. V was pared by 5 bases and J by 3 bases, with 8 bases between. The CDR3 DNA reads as TGTGCCAGCAGTGCAGGGAACAATCAGCCCCAGCATTTT. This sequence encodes CASSAGNNQPQHF.

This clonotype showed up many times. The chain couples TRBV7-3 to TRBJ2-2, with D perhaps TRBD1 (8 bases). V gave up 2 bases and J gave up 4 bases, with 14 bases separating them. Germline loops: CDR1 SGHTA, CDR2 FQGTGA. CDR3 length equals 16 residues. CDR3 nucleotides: TGTGCCAGCAGCTTAGGCACAGGGGGGGTCACCGGGGAGCTGTTTTTT. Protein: CASSLGTGGVTGELFF.

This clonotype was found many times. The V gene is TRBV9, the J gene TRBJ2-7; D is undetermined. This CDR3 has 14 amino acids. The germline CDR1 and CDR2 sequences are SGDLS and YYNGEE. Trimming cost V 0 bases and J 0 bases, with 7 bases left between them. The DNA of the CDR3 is TGTGCCAGCAGCGTAGGCCAGTCCTCCTACGAGCAGTACTTC. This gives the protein CASSVGQSSYEQYF.

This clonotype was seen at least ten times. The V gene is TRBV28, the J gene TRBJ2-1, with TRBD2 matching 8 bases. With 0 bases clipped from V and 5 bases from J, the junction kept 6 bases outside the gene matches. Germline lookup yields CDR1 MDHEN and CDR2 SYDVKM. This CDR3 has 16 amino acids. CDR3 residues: CASSLWRLAGNNEQFF. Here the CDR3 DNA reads TGTGCCAGCAGTTTATGGCGGCTAGCGGGTAACAATGAGCAGTTCTTC.

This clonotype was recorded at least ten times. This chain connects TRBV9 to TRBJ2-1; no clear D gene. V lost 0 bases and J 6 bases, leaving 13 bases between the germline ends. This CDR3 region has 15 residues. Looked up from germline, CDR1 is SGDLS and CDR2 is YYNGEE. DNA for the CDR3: TGTGCCAGCAGCGTAGCCGGGTCCCGTTCCAATGAGCAGTTCTTC. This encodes CASSVAGSRSNEQFF.

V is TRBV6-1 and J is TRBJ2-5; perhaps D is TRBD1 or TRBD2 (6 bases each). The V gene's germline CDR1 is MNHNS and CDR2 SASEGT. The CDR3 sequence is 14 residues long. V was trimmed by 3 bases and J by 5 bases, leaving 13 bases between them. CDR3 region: CASSDPGDKETQYF. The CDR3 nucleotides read TGTGCCAGCAGTGATCCGGGGGACAAGGAGACCCAGTACTTC.

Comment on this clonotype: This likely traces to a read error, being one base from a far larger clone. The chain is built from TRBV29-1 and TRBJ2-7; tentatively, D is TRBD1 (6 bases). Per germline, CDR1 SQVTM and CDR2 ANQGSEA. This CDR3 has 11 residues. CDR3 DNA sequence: TGCAGCGTTGGACAGGCCTACGAGCCGTACTTC. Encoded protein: CSVGQAYEPYF.

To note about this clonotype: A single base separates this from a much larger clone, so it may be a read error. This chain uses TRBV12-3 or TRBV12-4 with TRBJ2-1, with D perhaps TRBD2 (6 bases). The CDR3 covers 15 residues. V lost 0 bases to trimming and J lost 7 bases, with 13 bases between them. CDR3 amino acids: CASSLARTKGNEQFF. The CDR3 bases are TGTGCCAGCAGTTTAGCGCGGACTAAAGGGAATGAGCAGTTCTTC.

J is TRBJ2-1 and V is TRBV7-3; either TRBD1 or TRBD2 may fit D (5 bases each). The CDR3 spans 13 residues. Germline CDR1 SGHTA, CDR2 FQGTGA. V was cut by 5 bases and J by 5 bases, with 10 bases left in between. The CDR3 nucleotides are TGTGCCAGCAGCGGGGACGGAGACAATGAGCAGTTCTTC. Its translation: CASSGDGDNEQFF.

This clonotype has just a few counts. Here the CDR3 reads CSALRTGALNSNQPQHF. The CDR3 nucleotides are TGCAGTGCCCTCAGGACAGGGGCGCTGAATAGCAATCAGCCCCAGCATTTT. V gene TRBV20-1 combines with J gene TRBJ1-5; 9 bases map to TRBD1. The CDR3 length is 17 residues. V was clipped by 6 bases and J by 0 bases; unmatched bases: 12. CDR1 is DFQATT, CDR2 SNEGSKA, per germline (reference sequence).

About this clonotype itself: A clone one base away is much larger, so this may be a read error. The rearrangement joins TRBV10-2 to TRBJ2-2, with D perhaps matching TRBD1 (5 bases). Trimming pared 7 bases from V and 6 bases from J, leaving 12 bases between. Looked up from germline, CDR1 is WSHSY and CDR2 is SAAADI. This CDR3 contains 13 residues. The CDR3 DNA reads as TGCGCCAGCAATCCGGACACGGCCGGGGAGCTGTTTTTT. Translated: CASNPDTAGELFF.

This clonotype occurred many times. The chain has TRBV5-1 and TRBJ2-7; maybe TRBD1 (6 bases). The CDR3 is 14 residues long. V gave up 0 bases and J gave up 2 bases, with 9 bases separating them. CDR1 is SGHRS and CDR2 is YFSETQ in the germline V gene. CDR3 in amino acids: CASSLAGTTYEQYF. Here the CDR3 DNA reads TGCGCCAGCAGCTTGGCCGGGACAACCTACGAGCAGTACTTC.

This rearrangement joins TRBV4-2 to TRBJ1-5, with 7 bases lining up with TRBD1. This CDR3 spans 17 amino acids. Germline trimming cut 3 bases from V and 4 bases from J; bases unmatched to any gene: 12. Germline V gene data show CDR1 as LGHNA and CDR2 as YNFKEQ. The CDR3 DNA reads TGTGCCAGCAGCCACCGCCTCCTGACAGGGTTTAATCAGCCCCAGCATTTT. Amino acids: CASSHRLLTGFNQPQHF.

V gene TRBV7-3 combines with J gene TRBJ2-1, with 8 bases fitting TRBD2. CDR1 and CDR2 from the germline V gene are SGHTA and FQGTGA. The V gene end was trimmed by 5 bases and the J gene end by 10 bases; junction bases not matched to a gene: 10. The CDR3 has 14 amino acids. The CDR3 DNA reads TGTGCCAGCAGCCCGAAAGACGGGGGGGCCGAGCAGTTCTTC. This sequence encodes CASSPKDGGAEQFF.

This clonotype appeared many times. CDR3 protein: CASSFDREQEQYF. Written as DNA, the CDR3 is TGTGCCAGCAGTTTCGACAGGGAGCAGGAGCAGTACTTC. The V call is TRBV12-3 or TRBV12-4, the J call TRBJ2-7, with 7 bases lining up with TRBD1. This CDR3 spans 13 amino acids. V was clipped by 3 bases and J by 7 bases; unmatched bases: 6.

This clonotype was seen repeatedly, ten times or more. The DNA of the CDR3 is TGTGCCAGCAGTTTACCGGGGTTGGCGAACACTGAAGCTTTCTTT. It codes for CASSLPGLANTEAFF. The J gene is TRBJ1-1, the V gene TRBV12-3 or TRBV12-4; D uncertain. The CDR3 loop spans 15 amino acids. Trimming removed 2 bases from V and 1 base from J, with 11 bases in between.

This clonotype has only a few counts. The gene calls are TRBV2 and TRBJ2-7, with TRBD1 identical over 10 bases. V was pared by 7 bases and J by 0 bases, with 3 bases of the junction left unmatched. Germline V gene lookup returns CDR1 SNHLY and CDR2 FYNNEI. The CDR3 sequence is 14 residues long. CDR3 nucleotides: TGTGCCAGCACCGGGACAGGGGTCTCCTACGAGCAGTACTTC. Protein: CASTGTGVSYEQYF.

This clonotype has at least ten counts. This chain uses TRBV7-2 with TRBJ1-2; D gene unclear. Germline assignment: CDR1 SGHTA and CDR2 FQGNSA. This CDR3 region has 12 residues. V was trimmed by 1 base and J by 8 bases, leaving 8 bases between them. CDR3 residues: CASSLEAQGYTF. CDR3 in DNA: TGTGCCAGCAGCTTAGAGGCCCAGGGCTACACCTTC. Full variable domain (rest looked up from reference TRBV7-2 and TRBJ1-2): GAGVSQSPSNKVTEKGKDVELRCDPISGHTALYWYRQSLGQGLEFLIYFQGNSAPDKSGLPSDRFSAERTGGSVSTLTIQRTQQEDSAVYLCASSLEAQGYTFGSGTRLTVV.

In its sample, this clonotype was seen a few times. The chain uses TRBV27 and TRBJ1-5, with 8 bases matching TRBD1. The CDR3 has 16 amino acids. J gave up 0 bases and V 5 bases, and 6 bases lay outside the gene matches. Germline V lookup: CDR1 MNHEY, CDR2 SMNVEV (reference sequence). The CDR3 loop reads CASSPRTGFSNQPQHF. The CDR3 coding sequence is TGTGCCAGCAGTCCACGGACAGGGTTTAGCAATCAGCCCCAGCATTTT.

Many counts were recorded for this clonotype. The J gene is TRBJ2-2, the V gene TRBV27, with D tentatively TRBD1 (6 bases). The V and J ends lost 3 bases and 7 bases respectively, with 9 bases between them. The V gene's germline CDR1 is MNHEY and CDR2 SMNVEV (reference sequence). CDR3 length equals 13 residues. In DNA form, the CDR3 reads TGTGCCAGCAGTTTCTCAGGGGTCGGGGAGCTGTTTTTT. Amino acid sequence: CASSFSGVGELFF.

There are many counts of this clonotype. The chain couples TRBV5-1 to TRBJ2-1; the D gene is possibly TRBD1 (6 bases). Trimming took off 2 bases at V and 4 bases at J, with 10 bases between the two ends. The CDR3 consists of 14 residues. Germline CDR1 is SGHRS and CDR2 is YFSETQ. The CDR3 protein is CASSFVGAYNEQFF. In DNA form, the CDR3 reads TGCGCCAGCAGCTTCGTGGGGGCTTACAATGAGCAGTTCTTC.